At least ten counts were recorded for the clone carrying this T cell receptor beta chain. The target antigen is unknown. Bone marrow was sampled from every patient at the time of active disease. The data were obtained in a study of read filtering for tumor transcriptome and immune sequencing. Study conclusions and caveats: Correlation between methods rose after single-read clonotypes were removed.

From about 0.4 ug of RNA, a library with molecular barcoded alpha/delta and beta/gamma adaptors was made. In TCRdb, the reads were re-called with MiXCR into one record per CDR3 protein. The repertoire consists of about 86,000 distinct CDR3 sequences, with about 12% occurring once and the leading ten covering just under 15%. The sequence was collected from a donor at least 40 years old with multiple myeloma. The sample comprised a population of CD138-negative cells sorted from bone marrow.

Written as DNA, the CDR3 is TGTGCCAGCAGTCGGCCTATACAAGAGACCCAGTACTTC. As protein: CASSRPIQETQYF. The rearrangement links TRBV6-2 or TRBV6-3 to TRBJ2-5; D unclear. The germline V gene has CDR1 MNHEY and CDR2 SVGEGT. The CDR3 totals 13 residues. V was shortened by 5 bases and J by 2 bases, with 9 bases between the two germline ends.